The present entry profiles one T cell receptor beta chain with its context. The antigen this receptor binds is unknown. Qualities for individual bases were not recorded, and no much larger clone is one base off. The record originates from a study of memory CD4+ T cells and cytomegalovirus serostatus (dated 2019 in TCRdb). Concerning the study at large: The roughly 33 healthy Belgian adults in the cohort included 9 who were CMV seropositive and around 25 who were CMV seronegative. To replicate a published TCR-based CMV serostatus classifier, the researchers sequenced the CD4+ memory TCRbeta repertoires of a Belgian cohort whose cytomegalovirus serostatus was known. Results the study describes overall, beyond this receptor: Among the roughly 160 previously reported CMV-associated TCRbeta sequences, over 65 showed up in the CD4+ memory repertoires, with each one found in between one and five individuals. CMV serostatus prediction reached a median bootstrapped AUC of approximately 0.95 with the original framework and approximately 0.92 with a US-trained random forest. A median bootstrapped AUC of 0.95 with a 95% CI of 0.76-1.00 was achieved on the Belgian cohort by the original-framework classifier. The results were interpreted as suggesting that the CMV-associated TCR signature is largely present in the CD4+ memory repertoire. Only CD4+CD45RO+ memory cells were sequenced, in contrast to the original study, which included naive and memory CD4+ and CD8+ populations.

Single viable CD3+CD4+CD8-CD45RO+ cells were sorted as memory CD4+ T cells on a FACSAria II. To determine CMV serostatus, a Roche Elecsys assay was used that detects serum IgG against CMV pp150, pp28, p38 and p52. After the samples were thawed, total CD4+ T cells were enriched through positive selection using CD4 magnetic microbeads. The samples came from a different study that was designed specifically to examine the CD4+ T cell memory repertoire. Peripheral blood mononuclear cells were isolated and cryopreserved according to standard operating procedures, and serum was stored at -80 degrees C. CD3-PerCP (BW264/56), CD4-APC (RPA-T4), CD45RO-PE (UCHT1) and CD8-Pacific Orange (3B5) antibodies were used for staining, and non-viable cells were excluded with Sytox blue. Reading from cysteine to phenylalanine, the CDR3 counts 19 amino acids. The entry retains the CDR3 DNA only, 57 bases that are in frame from base 1. Based on the germline V gene, the CDR1 and CDR2 sequences are MNHNS and SASEGT. Unmatched junction bases come to 12, with V trimmed by 0 bases and J by 6 bases.

Genomic DNA was extracted from sorted cells with the Quick-DNA Microprep Kit. Amplification of TCRbeta DNA was done with the immunoSEQ hsTCRbeta kit, following the protocol from the manufacturer. An Illumina MiSeq instrument was used to sequence the TCRbeta libraries. Regarding the original processing steps: After out-of-frame sequences were removed, 2 million to 2.5 million distinct TCRbeta sequences remained, averaging approximately 67,000 per individual. Each individual was scored by the count of 150 to 200 previously reported CMV-associated TCRbeta sequences and the total productive distinct TCRbeta count. A beta-binomial model was reimplemented in Python, and scikit-learn random forests with default parameters were trained on US cohort data. On the Belgian cohort, classifier performance was reported as the median AUC, along with percentile confidence intervals, across 10,000 bootstrap iterations. As stored in TCRdb, this immuneACCESS dataset retains in-frame rearrangements with V and J assigned. A fraction of the clones does not appear; measured against another copy, unresolved V genes explain less than half of the discrepancy, and the remainder lacks a known reason. V, J and clone size are those of that table, while D and trimming were read from the DNA. The table for this sample lists around 50,000 clones; roughly 78% of them were counted only once. The ten top clones hold about 0.7% of the sample.

Here the chain combines TRBV6-1 and TRBJ2-3; 13 junctional bases match TRBD2. This clonotype was obtained from an adult in good health and CMV-seronegative. Sequenced material: memory CD4+ T cells from blood. DNA sequence: TGTGCCAGCAGTGAAGCGCTCGGGACTAGCGGGACGCTTAGGGATACGCAGTATTTT. This is translated as CASSEALGTSGTLRDTQYF.